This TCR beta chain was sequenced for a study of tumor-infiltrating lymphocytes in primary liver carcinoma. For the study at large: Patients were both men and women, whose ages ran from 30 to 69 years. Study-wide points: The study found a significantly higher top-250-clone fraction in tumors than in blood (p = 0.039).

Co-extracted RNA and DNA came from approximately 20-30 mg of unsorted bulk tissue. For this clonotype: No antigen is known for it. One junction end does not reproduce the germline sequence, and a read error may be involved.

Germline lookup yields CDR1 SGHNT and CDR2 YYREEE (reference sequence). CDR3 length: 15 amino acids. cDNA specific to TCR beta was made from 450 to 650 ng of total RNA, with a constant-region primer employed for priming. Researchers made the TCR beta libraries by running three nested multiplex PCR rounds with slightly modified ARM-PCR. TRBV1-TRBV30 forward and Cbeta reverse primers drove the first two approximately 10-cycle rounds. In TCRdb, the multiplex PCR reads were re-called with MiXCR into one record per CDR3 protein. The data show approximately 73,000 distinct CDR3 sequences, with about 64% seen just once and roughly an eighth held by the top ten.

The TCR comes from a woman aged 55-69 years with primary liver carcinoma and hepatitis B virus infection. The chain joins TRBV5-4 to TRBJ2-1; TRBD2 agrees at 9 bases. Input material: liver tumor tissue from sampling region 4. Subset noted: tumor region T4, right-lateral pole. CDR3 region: CVSSPGLALNNEQFF. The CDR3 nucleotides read TGTGTCAGCAGCCCGGGACTAGCTCTAAACAATGAGCAGTTCTTC.